Each of the 28 T cell receptor beta chains below was sequenced from the same sample in a study of Ad26.COV2.S vaccination and SARS-CoV-2 variants. Treatment indicated: approximately 18 received Ad26.COV2.S at low or high dose, single or two shots; about 5 received placebo; per-sample allocation not given. Sampling was done on day 63 after the first vaccine or placebo injection. The method was immunoSEQ multiplex PCR; TCRdb's version includes in-frame clones alone and lacks a portion of them. The table shows a few hundred thousand clones, with approximately 90% occurring only once. The sample here was peripheral blood, taken in a trial of Ad26.COV2.S vaccine versus placebo. These receptors were obtained from a person between 18 and 65 years old who received the Ad26.COV2.S COVID-19 vaccine or a placebo.

The V call is TRBV12-3 or TRBV12-4, the J call TRBJ2-2; D unclear. The CDR3 is 12 amino acids. V was clipped by 6 bases and J by 8 bases, with 10 bases between them. The CDR3 sequence: CASRIGAGELFF. CDR3 bases: TGTGCCAGCAGAATAGGTGCTGGGGAGCTGTTTTTT.

V usage is TRBV7-6 and J usage is TRBJ2-2, with D tentatively TRBD2 (6 bases). The CDR3 has 16 residues. Germline V gives CDR1 SGHVS, CDR2 FNYEAQ. Between the trimmed V and J ends, which lost 2 bases and 1 base, there was a span of 11 bases. Here the CDR3 DNA reads TGTGCCAGCAGCTTATCTGGAGGGAGGAACACCGGGGAGCTGTTTTTT. It encodes CASSLSGGRNTGELFF.

The gene calls are TRBV5-1 and TRBJ2-7; D is uncertain. The CDR3 length is 14 residues. The V gene's germline CDR1 is SGHRS and CDR2 YFSETQ. Deletions cut 0 bases from V and 3 bases from J, with 10 bases between. CDR3 nucleotides: TGCGCCAGCAGCTTGGTTGGCGGATACTACGAGCAGTACTTC. It translates to CASSLVGGYYEQYF.

In DNA, the CDR3 is TGTGCCAGCAGCTTAGGGCCTGATACGCAGTATTTT. Translation gives CASSLGPDTQYF. V usage is TRBV7-9 and J usage is TRBJ2-3, with unresolved D. Trimming removed 1 base from V and 6 bases from J, with 5 bases in between. The CDR3 length is 12 residues. Germline V gene data show CDR1 as SEHNR and CDR2 as FQNEAQ (reference sequence).

This chain links TRBV4-1 with TRBJ2-3; 7 bases map to TRBD1. The CDR3 is 14 residues long. V trimming: 3 bases; J trimming: 4 bases; junction bases outside the gene matches: 4. Germline-derived CDR1 and CDR2 are MGHRA and YSYEKL. The CDR3 loop reads CASSQVGTADTQYF. The CDR3 bases are TGCGCCAGCAGCCAGGTGGGGACAGCAGATACGCAGTATTTT.

In DNA form, the CDR3 reads TGTGCCAGTAGTATCTCGCCAGGGGGTTACAATGAGCAGTTCTTC. Translation: CASSISPGGYNEQFF. The chain recombines TRBV19 with TRBJ2-1, with 7 bases matching TRBD1. This CDR3 has 15 residues. The V and J ends lost 3 bases and 4 bases, in that order; junction bases with no gene match: 6. Germline V gene lookup returns CDR1 LNHDA and CDR2 SQIVND (reference sequence).

The V gene is TRBV3-1 (or the pseudogene TRBV3-2), the J gene TRBJ2-5, with D perhaps TRBD1 (6 bases). This CDR3 comprises 16 residues. The V end was cut by 7 bases, the J end by 5 bases, with 23 bases between. CDR1 and CDR2 from the germline V gene are LGHDT and YNNKEL (reference sequence). Here the CDR3 DNA reads TGTGCCAGCAACAAACATTTGGGGGCCTTGGGGGAGACCCAGTACTTC. It specifies CASNKHLGALGETQYF.

This clone was seen only once. The V gene is TRBV4-2, the J gene TRBJ2-1, with TRBD2 as a possible D gene (6 bases). CDR1 and CDR2 (germline): LGHNA, YNFKEQ. V was trimmed by 1 base and J by 0 bases, leaving 10 bases between them. There are 16 residues in the CDR3. The CDR3 region is CASSQGGAYSYNEQFF. CDR3 DNA sequence: TGTGCCAGCAGCCAAGGCGGGGCTTACTCCTACAATGAGCAGTTCTTC.

In its sample, this clone was seen a few times. CDR3 DNA: TGCGCCAGCAGCACCCCCTCGAGGTCAGGACAGGGGGCGGATGAGCAGTACTTC. Translating gives CASSTPSRSGQGADEQYF. The chain combines TRBV4-1 with TRBJ2-7; the match to TRBD1 covers 11 bases. The junction had 19 bases not matched to a gene; V was cut back by 5 bases and J by 7 bases. Germline assignment: CDR1 MGHRA and CDR2 YSYEKL. The CDR3 is 18 amino acids.

This sequence joins TRBV14 and TRBJ2-5; D is perhaps TRBD2 (6 bases). Germline V gene lookup returns CDR1 SGHDN and CDR2 FVKESK. V lost 1 base and J 5 bases, leaving 11 bases between the germline ends. CDR3 length: 14 amino acids. The CDR3 region is CASSQVPGVETQYF. The CDR3 nucleotides are TGTGCCAGCAGCCAAGTTCCGGGGGTTGAGACCCAGTACTTC. Together with reference TRBV14 and TRBJ2-5, the CDR3 gives the full variable domain: EAGVTQFPSHSVIEKGQTVTLRCDPISGHDNLYWYRRVMGKEIKFLLHFVKESKQDESGMPNNRFLAERTGGTYSTLKVQPAELEDSGVYFCASSQVPGVETQYFGPGTRLLVL.

This chain links TRBV4-1 with TRBJ2-1, with D unresolved. The germline V and J ends were trimmed by 1 base and 5 bases, with 9 bases remaining between them. This CDR3 spans 14 amino acids. Germline lookup yields CDR1 MGHRA and CDR2 YSYEKL. The CDR3 nucleotides read TGCGCCAGCAGCCAAGGAAGAGCCCACAATGAGCAGTTCTTC. Its translation is CASSQGRAHNEQFF.

The gene calls are TRBV5-4 and TRBJ1-1; D ambiguous. Germline V lookup: CDR1 SGHNT, CDR2 YYREEE (reference sequence). V was clipped by 0 bases and J by 1 base, with 7 bases between them. The CDR3 contains 14 residues. In DNA, the CDR3 is TGTGCCAGCAGCTTGGTCACACCGAACACTGAAGCTTTCTTT. Encoded protein: CASSLVTPNTEAFF.

This sequence joins TRBV4-2 and TRBJ1-4; D is unclear. V was shortened by 0 bases and J by 1 base, with 9 bases between the two germline ends. Germline assignment: CDR1 LGHNA and CDR2 YNFKEQ. This CDR3 spans 16 amino acids. This CDR3 is CASSQEGGRTNEKLFF. The CDR3 region has the DNA TGTGCCAGCAGCCAAGAAGGTGGCAGAACTAATGAAAAACTGTTTTTT.

In regard to this clone: This CDR3 is also generated by other DNA sequences in the sample. The chain joins TRBV3-1 (or the pseudogene TRBV3-2) to TRBJ2-2; TRBD1 agrees at 8 bases. The germline V gene encodes CDR1 LGHDT and CDR2 YNNKEL (reference sequence). The CDR3 totals 13 residues. Trimming cost V 4 bases and J 7 bases; bases outside gene matches: 2. This CDR3 is CASSLQGVGELFF. The CDR3 coding sequence is TGTGCCAGCAGCCTACAGGGGGTCGGGGAGCTGTTTTTT.

This clone was picked up many times. The chain couples TRBV6-4 to TRBJ2-7; a possible D gene is TRBD1 (6 bases). Germline CDR1 MRHNA, CDR2 SNTAGT. The CDR3 is made up of 19 amino acids. The CDR3 sequence: CASRDGGHRTPLQGEYGAV. In DNA form, the CDR3 reads TGTGCCAGCAGAGATGGTGGGCACCGAACGCCTTTACAGGGTGAATATGGGGCCGTC.

The V gene is TRBV9, the J gene TRBJ2-1; D is undetermined. Germline V gene data show CDR1 as SGDLS and CDR2 as YYNGEE. The CDR3 sequence is 15 residues long. V was pared by 3 bases and J by 6 bases, with 16 bases between. In DNA, the CDR3 is TGTGCCAGCAGCGCGGGCGGAGCTCCCCTCAATGAGCAGTTCTTC. This gives the protein CASSAGGAPLNEQFF.

The J gene is TRBJ2-2, the V gene TRBV7-8, with TRBD1 matching 11 bases. V gave up 4 bases and J gave up 3 bases; unmatched junction bases: 4. The CDR3 is 16 residues long. The germline V gene has CDR1 SGHVS and CDR2 FQNEAQ. For the CDR3, the DNA is TGTGCCAGCAGCTCCCGGACAGGGGGCTACACCGGGGAGCTGTTTTTT. This codes for CASSSRTGGYTGELFF.

The chain combines TRBV5-6 with TRBJ2-1; a weak D match, TRBD2 (5 bases). Trimming pared 5 bases from V and 5 bases from J, leaving 14 bases between. Germline V gives CDR1 SGHDT, CDR2 YYEEEE. This CDR3 is 14 amino acids long. Here the CDR3 DNA reads TGTGCCAGCAGAGAGATGACTAATAACAATGAGCAGTTCTTC. Protein sequence: CASREMTNNNEQFF.

The chain links TRBV4-1 to TRBJ2-3; tentatively, D is TRBD1 or TRBD2 (5 bases each). This CDR3 is 18 amino acids long. Trimming took 4 bases from V and 3 from J, leaving 23 bases between them. Germline V gene data show CDR1 as MGHRA and CDR2 as YSYEKL. CDR3 sequence reads: CASSPELIGAGWTDTQYF. DNA for the CDR3: TGCGCCAGCAGCCCCGAATTAATCGGGGCTGGGTGGACAGATACGCAGTATTTT.

V gene TRBV5-8 combines with J gene TRBJ2-7, with TRBD1 matching over 11 bases. Germline V lookup: CDR1 SGHTS, CDR2 YDEGEE. The J segment lost 5 bases and the V segment lost 4 bases, leaving 8 bases of the junction unmatched. CDR3 length equals 15 residues. The CDR3 reads CASSRTGGALNEQYV. CDR3 coding DNA: TGTGCCAGCAGCCGGACAGGGGGCGCTTTAAACGAGCAGTACGTC.

The CDR3 region is CASSVGPSGATDTQYF. As DNA, the CDR3 is TGTGCCAGCAGCGTAGGACCTAGTGGAGCTACGGATACGCAGTATTTT. The rearrangement uses TRBV9 and TRBJ2-3; no definite D call. Germline lookup yields CDR1 SGDLS and CDR2 YYNGEE. The CDR3 is 16 residues long. The V gene lost 0 bases and the J gene lost 6 bases, with 17 bases spanning the gap. The variable domain in full, with the rest retrieved from reference TRBV9 and TRBJ2-3, is DSGVTQTPKHLITATGQRVTLRCSPRSGDLSVYWYQQSLDQGLQFLIQYYNGEERAKGNILERFSAQQFPDLHSELNLSSLELGDSALYFCASSVGPSGATDTQYFGPGTRLTVL.

This sequence joins TRBV5-1 and TRBJ2-6, with TRBD1 as a possible D gene (5 bases). CDR3 size: 16 residues. Trimming stripped 6 bases from V and 0 bases from J, with 13 bases between. Germline values: CDR1 SGHRS, CDR2 YFSETQ. The CDR3 DNA reads TGCGCCAGCACCCCATCCAGGGACTCTGGGGCCAACGTCCTGACTTTC. Residues: CASTPSRDSGANVLTF.

This chain connects TRBV7-2 to TRBJ2-7, with 13 bases that match TRBD2. This CDR3 region has 15 residues. Germline values: CDR1 SGHTA, CDR2 FQGNSA. J gave up 2 bases and V 5 bases, and 3 bases lay outside the gene matches. Here the CDR3 reads CASSIGTSGAYEQYF. The CDR3 DNA follows: TGTGCCAGCAGCATCGGGACTAGCGGGGCCTACGAGCAGTACTTC. Full variable domain (missing parts from reference TRBV7-2 and TRBJ2-7): GAGVSQSPSNKVTEKGKDVELRCDPISGHTALYWYRQSLGQGLEFLIYFQGNSAPDKSGLPSDRFSAERTGGSVSTLTIQRTQQEDSAVYLCASSIGTSGAYEQYFGPGTRLTVT.

The chain links TRBV18 to TRBJ2-7; D is possibly TRBD1 (6 bases). V was clipped by 3 bases and J by 6 bases, with 15 bases between them. The CDR3 has 14 residues. Germline lookup yields CDR1 KGHSH and CDR2 LQKENI. The CDR3 spells CASSPAQGSFEQYF. In DNA, the CDR3 is TGTGCCAGCTCACCGGCCCAGGGGTCGTTCGAGCAGTACTTC.

The chain carries TRBV20-1 and TRBJ1-2; D unresolved. Germline V gives CDR1 DFQATT, CDR2 SNEGSKA (reference sequence). Trimming left V 3 bases short and J 0 bases short, with 8 bases between. The CDR3 sequence is 13 residues long. The CDR3, as DNA: TGCAGTGCTAGTCGGCGGACTAACTATGGCTACACCTTC. Its protein product is CSASRRTNYGYTF.

The chain carries TRBV9 and TRBJ1-1; possible D gene TRBD1, 6 bases. This CDR3 has 17 amino acids. V was clipped by 2 bases and J by 1 base, with 18 bases between them. Per the germline V gene, CDR1 is SGDLS and CDR2 is YYNGEE. This chain's CDR3 is CASSVGRSGQKNTEAFF. DNA for the CDR3: TGTGCCAGCAGCGTGGGGAGGAGCGGACAGAAGAACACTGAAGCTTTCTTT.

V usage is TRBV19 and J usage is TRBJ1-5, with D possibly matching TRBD1 (6 bases). Germline loops: CDR1 LNHDA, CDR2 SQIVND (reference sequence). The CDR3 extends over 15 amino acids. Trimming stripped 0 bases from V and 7 bases from J, with 13 bases between. The CDR3 sequence is CASSIEAGVKQPQHF. CDR3 nucleotides: TGTGCCAGTAGTATAGAGGCAGGGGTTAAGCAGCCCCAGCATTTT.

The chain couples TRBV5-4 to TRBJ2-5; 12 bases are a match to TRBD2. This CDR3 spans 17 amino acids. The germline gives CDR1 SGHNT, CDR2 YYREEE (reference sequence). V gave up 1 base and J gave up 5 bases; unmatched junction bases: 9. The chain's CDR3 is CASSLLRLAGDGETQYF. CDR3 nucleotides: TGTGCCAGCAGCTTGCTCCGACTAGCGGGAGACGGGGAGACCCAGTACTTC.